This passage covers 22 T cell receptor beta chains from one sample sequenced in a study of T-cell reconstitution after alpha-beta-depleted transplantation in children. Preparation of the TCRbeta library was carried out with unique molecular identifiers. TCRdb used MiXCR to reprocess the PCR reads, holding one entry per CDR3 protein. The sample lists approximately 190,000 distinct CDR3 sequences, approximately 8.4% seen once, with about 40% in the top ten. The sequencing here drew on PBMCs, mostly from graft donor cells, taken 360 days after TCRalphabeta/CD19-depleted stem cell transplant. The receptors come from a male patient aged 2-15 years who had a stem cell transplant for acute myeloid leukemia, so the T cells may come from the graft donor.

This clonotype was observed a few times. J is TRBJ2-2 and V is TRBV5-1, with a weak D call TRBD1 (7 bases). The CDR3 spans 17 residues. V lost 2 bases and J 4 bases, leaving 18 bases between the germline ends. Germline CDR1 and CDR2: SGHRS and YFSETQ. The DNA for the CDR3 is TGCGCCAGCAGCTTATCTCCAGGGGGGCAGAGCACCGGGGAGCTGTTTTTT. Translating gives CASSLSPGGQSTGELFF.

There are a few counts of this clonotype. The J gene is TRBJ1-6, the V gene TRBV4-3; D is undetermined. Germline V gene lookup returns CDR1 LGHNA and CDR2 YSLEER. The V gene lost 0 bases and the J gene lost 8 bases, with 8 bases spanning the gap. This CDR3 has 14 amino acids. CDR3: CASSQEGSDSPLHF. As DNA, the CDR3 is TGCGCCAGCAGCCAAGAAGGGAGCGATTCACCCCTCCACTTT.

V is TRBV12-3 or TRBV12-4 and J is TRBJ2-7, with 7 nucleotides matching TRBD2. The CDR3 extends over 13 amino acids. V was pared by 3 bases and J by 7 bases, with 6 bases of the junction left unmatched. DNA of the CDR3: TGTGCCAGCAGTTTCGGGGGGACGACAGAGCAGTACGTC. Translation gives CASSFGGTTEQYV.

This clonotype was seen more than once but under ten times. This sequence joins TRBV7-8 and TRBJ2-3, with 12 bases fitting TRBD2. Per germline, CDR1 SGHVS and CDR2 FQNEAQ. V dropped 4 bases and J dropped 4; count of bases not matched to a gene: 6. The CDR3 has 16 residues. The chain's CDR3 is CASSSGLAGSPDTQYF. The CDR3 coding sequence is TGTGCCAGCAGCTCAGGACTAGCGGGATCCCCAGATACGCAGTATTTT. Supplemented by reference TRBV7-8 and TRBJ2-3, the full variable domain reads GAGVSQSPRYKVAKRGQDVALRCDPISGHVSLFWYQQALGQGPEFLTYFQNEAQLDKSGLPSDRFFAERPEGSVSTLKIQRTQQEDSAVYLCASSSGLAGSPDTQYFGPGTRLTVL.

Turning to this clonotype: Possible read error: a much larger clone is one base away. V and J are TRBV5-1 and TRBJ2-3, with 7 bases aligning to TRBD2. The length of the CDR3 is 13 residues. Germline V gene data show CDR1 as SGHRS and CDR2 as YFSETQ. In DNA form, the CDR3 reads TGCTCCAGCAGCTTGTTGACTAGCCGGTCGCAGTATTTT. Its protein is CSSSLLTSRSQYF.

The chain is built from TRBV7-2 and TRBJ1-1; 9 bases are a match to TRBD1. Unmatched junction bases numbered 4, after V lost 5 bases and J lost 3 bases. The germline CDR1 and CDR2 sequences are SGHTA and FQGNSA. CDR3 length: 14 amino acids. CDR3 protein: CASSAQGADTEAFF. CDR3 sequence (DNA): TGTGCCAGCAGCGCACAGGGGGCGGACACTGAAGCTTTCTTT.

This clonotype was counted between two and nine times. The genes are TRBV7-9 and TRBJ2-7, with D possibly matching TRBD2 (5 bases). The V end was cut by 3 bases, the J end by 3 bases, with 9 bases between. The CDR3 totals 13 residues. CDR1 is SEHNR and CDR2 is FQNEAQ in the germline V gene (reference sequence). As DNA, the CDR3 is TGTGCCAGCAGCTTTGGGAGCGGCTACGAGCAGTACTTC. It is translated as CASSFGSGYEQYF.

The table lists this clonotype with many counts. The chain employs TRBV12-3 or TRBV12-4 and TRBJ2-5; D is uncertain. The V and J ends lost 3 bases and 1 base respectively, with 12 bases between them. The CDR3 contains 15 residues. The CDR3: CASSLWGKIQETQYF. CDR3 bases: TGTGCCAGCAGTTTGTGGGGAAAGATCCAAGAGACCCAGTACTTC.

A few counts support this clonotype. The chain links TRBV15 to TRBJ2-6, with D hard to call. The V end lost 0 bases, the J end lost 1 base, and 13 bases lay between the germline ends. Germline loops: CDR1 LNHNV, CDR2 YYDKDF (reference sequence). This CDR3 has 18 residues. The CDR3, as DNA: TGTGCCACCAGCAGAGATTCCCCATGGGCTTCTGGGGCCAACGTCCTGACTTTC. Translation gives CATSRDSPWASGANVLTF.

This clonotype was detected only a few times. J is TRBJ2-3 and V is TRBV5-1; the D gene is possibly TRBD2 (5 bases). The CDR3 covers 14 residues. The V end lost 4 bases, the J end lost 1 base, and 10 bases lay between the germline ends. Germline CDR1 reads SGHRS; CDR2 reads YFSETQ. As DNA, the CDR3 is TGCGCCAGCAGCAGACGGGAAGGCACAGATACGCAGTATTTT. Translation: CASSRREGTDTQYF.

V gene TRBV7-3 combines with J gene TRBJ2-2; 8 positions agree with TRBD2. The junction had 5 bases not matched to a gene; V was cut back by 3 bases and J by 2 bases. Germline lookup yields CDR1 SGHTA and CDR2 FQGTGA. The length of the CDR3 is 16 residues. The DNA for the CDR3 is TGTGCCAGCAGCTTTCTAGCGGGTAAAAACACCGGGGAGCTGTTTTTT. Amino acids: CASSFLAGKNTGELFF.

Ten or more counts support this clonotype. The rearrangement joins TRBV29-1 to TRBJ1-1, with TRBD1 matching 8 bases. Germline CDR1 and CDR2: SQVTM and ANQGSEA. V trimming: 5 bases; J trimming: 11 bases; junction bases outside the gene matches: 10. The CDR3 runs to 12 residues. As DNA, the CDR3 is TGCAGCGTTTATGTGCAGGGGGCAGCGGCTTTCTTT. It codes for CSVYVQGAAAFF.

Comment on this clonotype: The conserved phenylalanine or tryptophan normally closing the CDR3 is absent here, so this likely arose from a read error. The rearrangement joins TRBV28 to TRBJ1-5, with D hard to call. This CDR3 comprises 12 residues. In germline, CDR1 is MDHEN, CDR2 SYDVKM. V lost 7 bases to trimming and J lost 1 base, with 5 bases between them. In DNA form, the CDR3 reads TGTGCCAGCAAAGACAGCAATCAGCCCCAGCATTGT. It encodes CASKDSNQPQHC.

The chain joins TRBV20-1 to TRBJ1-2; 7 bases fit TRBD1. CDR1 and CDR2 from the germline V gene are DFQATT and SNEGSKA (reference sequence). The CDR3 runs to 14 residues. Germline trimming cut 5 bases from V and 8 bases from J; bases unmatched to any gene: 14. CDR3 DNA sequence: TGCAGTGCTGCTCCCCGACAGGGTCATGCAGGCTACACCTTC. This translates into CSAAPRQGHAGYTF.

This rearrangement joins TRBV3-1 to TRBJ1-6; a weak D match, TRBD1 (5 bases). Germline V gives CDR1 LGHDT, CDR2 YNNKEL (reference sequence). CDR3 length equals 15 residues. V shed 4 bases and J shed 5 bases, with 12 bases lying between them. The CDR3 spells CASSRRGRDNSPLHF. The CDR3 DNA follows: TGTGCCAGCAGCCGACGGGGACGGGATAATTCACCCCTCCACTTT.

V is TRBV2 and J is TRBJ2-3; 14 bases are a match to TRBD2. The J segment lost 5 bases and the V segment lost 7 bases, leaving 5 bases of the junction unmatched. The germline V gene has CDR1 SNHLY and CDR2 FYNNEI. There are 15 residues in the CDR3. CDR3 DNA: TGTGCCAGCACCAGACTAGCGGGAGGGCGAGATACGCAGTATTTT. It yields the protein CASTRLAGGRDTQYF.

The chain uses TRBV6-2 or TRBV6-3 and TRBJ2-1; 9 nucleotides agree with TRBD2. V shed 7 bases, J shed 2 bases, and the junction held 15 bases outside the gene matches. The CDR3 contains 18 residues. CDR1 MNHEY and CDR2 SVGEGT come from the germline V gene. The CDR3 DNA reads TGTGCCAGCAACCATCGGGCTAGCGGGAATAGCCCCTACAATGAGCAGTTCTTC. Translating gives CASNHRASGNSPYNEQFF.

This clonotype turned up a few times. The genes are TRBV12-3 or TRBV12-4 and TRBJ2-4; D gene uncertain. The length of the CDR3 is 14 residues. The V gene lost 7 bases and the J gene lost 1 base, with 11 bases spanning the gap. CDR3 in amino acids: CASTSSAAKNIQYF. CDR3 DNA sequence: TGTGCCAGCACCTCATCAGCGGCCAAAAACATTCAGTACTTC.

Comments on this clonotype: Just one base apart from a much larger clone, this may be a read error. The conserved phenylalanine or tryptophan is not found at the CDR3 terminus, so this likely reflects a read error. The J gene is TRBJ1-1, the V gene TRBV5-1, with a weak D call TRBD1 (5 bases). The V end lost 0 bases, the J end lost 6 bases, and 6 bases lay between the germline ends. The CDR3 has 12 residues. The germline gives CDR1 SGHRS, CDR2 YFSETQ. The CDR3 sequence: CASSLGRAEAFC. CDR3 nucleotide sequence: TGCGCCAGCAGCTTGGGCAGGGCTGAAGCTTTCTGT.

There are many counts of this clonotype. The rearrangement joins TRBV12-3 or TRBV12-4 to TRBJ1-4; no clear D. V dropped 2 bases and J dropped 9 bases, with 13 bases sitting between them. This CDR3 is built from 14 residues. In DNA form, the CDR3 reads TGTGCCAGCAGTTTAACGAGGGATCGGAAAAAACTGTTTTTT. Its translation: CASSLTRDRKKLFF.

This chain links TRBV7-8 with TRBJ2-2; tentative D call: TRBD1 (5 bases). The V gene's germline CDR1 is SGHVS and CDR2 FQNEAQ. Trimming stripped 1 base from V and 1 base from J, with 10 bases between. This CDR3 spans 16 amino acids. The CDR3 sequence: CASSLGTFMNTGELFF. CDR3 in DNA: TGTGCCAGCAGCTTAGGGACATTCATGAACACCGGGGAGCTGTTTTTT.

This clonotype has a count of ten or more. V gene TRBV20-1 combines with J gene TRBJ2-3; 9 bases line up with TRBD2. Germline CDR1 DFQATT, CDR2 SNEGSKA (reference sequence). This CDR3 contains 16 residues. V dropped 6 bases and J dropped 2; count of bases not matched to a gene: 12. CDR3 loop: CSAPERERGDTDTQYF. As DNA, the CDR3 is TGCAGTGCGCCCGAGCGGGAGCGGGGGGACACAGATACGCAGTATTTT.